This T cell receptor (beta chain) derives from a study of early T cells in non-severe SARS-CoV-2 infection. Turning to the study itself: Sequencing was performed on bulk RNA from unsorted whole blood, leaving chains unpaired. Broader study findings: Lookups in VDJdb leaned toward anti-spike CD8 responses and missed private and CD4 specificities.

The library protocol tagged individual cDNA molecules with unique molecular identifiers. TCRdb processed the 5' RACE reads anew with MiXCR; each CDR3 protein has one entry. The profile shows 30,000 to 45,000 distinct CDR3 sequences, under 4.5% of them singletons. V lost 2 bases, J lost 6 bases, and 15 bases lay in between. CDR3 length: 15 residues. CDR1 is SGHDN and CDR2 is FVKESK in the germline V gene. This clonotype was detected many times. Its matching antigen is unknown. This sequence was found in an adult who was a healthcare worker with PCR-confirmed SARS-CoV-2 infection or an uninfected control (not recorded which). Material for sequencing was whole blood. The chain links TRBV14 to TRBJ2-3, with D possibly TRBD2 on 7 matching bases. The CDR3, as DNA: TGTGCCAGCAGCCAACTTTGGGGGGGGCCTGATACGCAGTATTTT. This gives the protein CASSQLWGGPDTQYF.